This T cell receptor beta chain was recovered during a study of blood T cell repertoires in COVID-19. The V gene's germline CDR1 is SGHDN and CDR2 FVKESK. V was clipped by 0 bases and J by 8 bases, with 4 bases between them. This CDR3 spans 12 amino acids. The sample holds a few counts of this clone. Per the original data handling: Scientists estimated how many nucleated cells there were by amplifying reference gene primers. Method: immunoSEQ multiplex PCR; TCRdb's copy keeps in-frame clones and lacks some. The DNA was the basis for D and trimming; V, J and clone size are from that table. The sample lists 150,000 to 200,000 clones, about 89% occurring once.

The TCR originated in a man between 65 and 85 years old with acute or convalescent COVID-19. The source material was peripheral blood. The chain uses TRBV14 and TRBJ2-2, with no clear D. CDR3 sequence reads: CASSQDRGELFF. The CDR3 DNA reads TGTGCCAGCAGCCAAGATCGGGGGGAGCTGTTTTTT.